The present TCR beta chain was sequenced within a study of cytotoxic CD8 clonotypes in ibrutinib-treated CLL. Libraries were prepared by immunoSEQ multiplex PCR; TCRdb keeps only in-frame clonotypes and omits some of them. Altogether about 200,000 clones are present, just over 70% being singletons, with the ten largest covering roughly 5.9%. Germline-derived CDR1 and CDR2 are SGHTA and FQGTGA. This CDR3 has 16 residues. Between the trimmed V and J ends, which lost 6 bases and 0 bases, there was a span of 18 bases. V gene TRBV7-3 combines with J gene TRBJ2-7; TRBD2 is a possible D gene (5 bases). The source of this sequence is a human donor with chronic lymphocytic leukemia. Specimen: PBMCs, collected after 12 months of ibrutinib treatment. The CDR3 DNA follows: TGTGCCAGCAGTCCCGGGATGGTTATACTCTCCTACGAGCAGTACTTC. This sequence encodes CASSPGMVILSYEQYF.